This entry concerns a single TCR beta chain. Its antigen remains unknown. The entry originates in a study of T-cell memory formation after mild COVID-19. Background on the study: TCR clusters largely stayed donor specific.

5'RACE, which relied on constant-segment primers, yielded TCR alpha and TCR beta cDNA libraries carrying sample barcodes and UMIs. TCRdb re-called the 5' RACE reads with MiXCR, one entry per CDR3 protein. The repertoire holds about 170,000 distinct CDR3 sequences, with under 15% as singletons. V lost 2 bases and J lost 6, with 25 bases in between. This CDR3 region has 18 residues. CDR1 MDHEN and CDR2 SYDVKM come from the germline V gene. Notes on the study in general: Pre-infection memory already had some responding clones, implying cross-reactive memory joined. Clones which contracted sat mainly in CM and EM if CD4+, and in EMRA if CD8+.

The sequence was collected from a man between 18 and 35 years old who had mild COVID-19 (a few samples of this study predate the infection). Cell type and time point are not known. The gene calls are TRBV28 and TRBJ1-2; D may be TRBD1 (5 bases). The sample taken for sequencing was PBMCs or a T cell subset sorted from them (not recorded which). The CDR3 protein is CASSLGRAFRTGGNGYTF. The CDR3 nucleotides are TGTGCCAGCAGTTTAGGCAGGGCCTTCCGGACGGGGGGTAATGGCTACACCTTC.